Below, 29 T cell receptor beta chains from the same sample are listed, as sequenced in a study of blood T cell repertoires in COVID-19. Clones were sequenced by immunoSEQ multiplex PCR, and TCRdb holds only the in-frame ones, with some missing. The table records about 240,000 clones, 75% to 85% of them present only once. Sequenced input: peripheral blood. All receptors come from a woman aged 55-69 years with active or convalescent COVID-19.

This clone has just a few counts. The chain links TRBV29-1 to TRBJ2-3, with a possible D match to TRBD2 (5 bases). V shed 2 bases and J shed 3 bases, with 9 bases lying between them. Germline CDR1 reads SQVTM; CDR2 reads ANQGSEA. The CDR3 has 13 residues. The CDR3 DNA reads as TGCAGCGTTGAAACTAGTAGGACAGATACGCAGTATTTT. This translates into CSVETSRTDTQYF.

This clone has only a few counts. The rearrangement uses TRBV19 and TRBJ1-5; TRBD1 matches 7 bases. Germline CDR1 and CDR2: LNHDA and SQIVND (reference sequence). The CDR3 is 13 amino acids. Trimming cost V 7 bases and J 5 bases; bases outside gene matches: 5. CDR3 in amino acids: CASTNRGDQPQHF. The CDR3 bases are TGTGCCAGTACCAACAGGGGAGATCAGCCCCAGCATTTT.

In this sample, this clone turned up once. The CDR3 here is CASSQDGAGSYEQYF. For the CDR3, the DNA is TGTGCCAGCAGCCAAGATGGTGCGGGATCCTACGAGCAGTACTTC. The V gene is TRBV4-2, the J gene TRBJ2-7, with D perhaps TRBD2 (6 bases). CDR1 and CDR2 (germline): LGHNA, YNFKEQ. Between the trimmed V and J ends, which lost 0 bases and 1 base, there was a span of 10 bases. The CDR3 loop spans 15 amino acids.

This chain uses TRBV2 with TRBJ1-2; 8 nucleotides align to TRBD1. The V gene's germline CDR1 is SNHLY and CDR2 FYNNEI. Unmatched junction bases numbered 16, after V lost 8 bases and J lost 2 bases. CDR3 length: 17 amino acids. The CDR3 DNA is TGTGCCAGCGGGTTCCCCGGGACAGGCGAAACCAACTATGGCTACACCTTC. Residues: CASGFPGTGETNYGYTF.

This clone was picked up one time. V gene TRBV2 combines with J gene TRBJ1-4, with 9 bases identical to TRBD1. V was clipped by 7 bases and J by 8 bases; unmatched bases: 5. Per germline, CDR1 SNHLY and CDR2 FYNNEI. CDR3 length equals 13 residues. This CDR3 is CASKRDRVEKLFF. The DNA of the CDR3 is TGTGCCAGCAAACGGGACAGGGTAGAAAAACTGTTTTTT.

The chain uses TRBV7-3 and TRBJ1-1; D is possibly TRBD1 (5 bases). Trimming removed 3 bases from V and 1 base from J, with 12 bases in between. The CDR3 spans 15 residues. The germline gives CDR1 SGHTA, CDR2 FQGTGA. Here the CDR3 DNA reads TGTGCCAGCAGCTTGGGGGGTGCAGCGAACACTGAAGCTTTCTTT. It is translated as CASSLGGAANTEAFF.

This chain links TRBV7-9 with TRBJ1-6; D possibly corresponds to TRBD1 (6 bases). V dropped 5 bases and J dropped 9 bases, with 17 bases sitting between them. CDR3 length equals 15 residues. Germline lookup yields CDR1 SEHNR and CDR2 FQNEAQ (reference sequence). The CDR3 spells CASSPLAGDLSPLHF. In nucleotides, the CDR3 is TGTGCCAGCAGCCCCCTGGCAGGGGATCTTTCACCCCTCCACTTT.

The chain recombines TRBV27 with TRBJ2-3; perhaps TRBD1 as D (6 bases). CDR1 is MNHEY, CDR2 SMNVEV, per germline (reference sequence). The CDR3 has 14 amino acids. V lost 3 bases, J lost 2 bases, and 9 bases lay in between. CDR3 region: CASSLQGYTDTQYF. The DNA for the CDR3 is TGTGCCAGCAGTTTGCAGGGGTACACAGATACGCAGTATTTT.

The chain combines TRBV25-1 with TRBJ1-5; 9 bases agree with TRBD1. CDR3 size: 14 residues. Germline V gene sequence: CDR1 MGHDK, CDR2 SYGVNS. CDR3 protein: CAFPGQGGNQPQHF. As DNA, the CDR3 is TGTGCGTTTCCGGGACAGGGCGGCAATCAGCCCCAGCATTTT.

This clone appeared a single time. The chain joins TRBV9 to TRBJ1-4, with unresolved D. Trimming pared 1 base from V and 7 bases from J, leaving 8 bases between. This CDR3 is 13 amino acids long. Germline V gene lookup returns CDR1 SGDLS and CDR2 YYNGEE. The CDR3 DNA reads TGTGCCAGCAGCGTATCCGGGGTTGAAAAACTGTTTTTT. Protein product: CASSVSGVEKLFF.

This chain connects TRBV27 to TRBJ1-2; 12 bases match TRBD1. The junction had 16 bases not matched to a gene; V was cut back by 4 bases and J by 1 base. CDR1 and CDR2 (germline): MNHEY, SMNVEV (reference sequence). The CDR3 extends over 20 amino acids. CDR3 residues: CASSSRDRGHRRGNNYGYTF. The CDR3 region has the DNA TGTGCCAGCAGTTCCCGGGACAGGGGGCATAGAAGGGGGAATAACTATGGCTACACCTTC.

The rearrangement links TRBV4-1 to TRBJ2-5; TRBD1 is a possible D gene (6 bases). Germline values: CDR1 MGHRA, CDR2 YSYEKL. The V end lost 4 bases, the J end lost 2 bases, and 20 bases lay between the germline ends. This CDR3 is built from 17 residues. The CDR3 coding sequence is TGCGCCAGCAGCCTTTATCCCCCGGGACAAACGCAAGAGACCCAGTACTTC. Translating gives CASSLYPPGQTQETQYF.

V gene TRBV6-1 combines with J gene TRBJ2-5, with 7 bases aligning to TRBD1. The CDR3 covers 15 residues. The J segment lost 2 bases and the V segment lost 1 base, leaving 4 bases of the junction unmatched. Germline V CDR1 and CDR2: MNHNS, SASEGT. The CDR3 loop reads CASSEVGTAQETQYF. CDR3 bases: TGTGCCAGCAGTGAAGTAGGGACAGCTCAAGAGACCCAGTACTTC.

Written as DNA, the CDR3 is TGCGCCAGCAGCCAAGGACAGGGGGCGCGTGGATCACCCCTCCACTTT. It is translated as CASSQGQGARGSPLHF. The chain uses TRBV4-3 and TRBJ1-6, with 10 bases lining up with TRBD1. This CDR3 has 16 residues. The germline V gene encodes CDR1 LGHNA and CDR2 YSLEER. The junction had 7 bases not matched to a gene; V was cut back by 1 base and J by 10 bases.

This chain connects TRBV5-1 to TRBJ2-5, with a possible D match to TRBD1 (6 bases). Germline lookup yields CDR1 SGHRS and CDR2 YFSETQ. This CDR3 is built from 13 residues. V lost 3 bases and J 5 bases, leaving 11 bases between the germline ends. As DNA, the CDR3 is TGCGCCAGCAGCTCGCATAGGGGGGAGACCCAGTACTTC. Its protein product is CASSSHRGETQYF. Complete variable domain (other parts from reference TRBV5-1 and TRBJ2-5): KAGVTQTPRYLIKTRGQQVTLSCSPISGHRSVSWYQQTPGQGLQFLFEYFSETQRNKGNFPGRFSGRQFSNSRSEMNVSTLELGDSALYLCASSSHRGETQYFGPGTRLLVL.

The chain is built from TRBV24-1 and TRBJ2-3; a possible D gene is TRBD1 (6 bases). Germline loops: CDR1 KGHDR, CDR2 SFDVKD. V was cut by 3 bases and J by 7 bases, with 16 bases left in between. The CDR3 totals 15 residues. The CDR3 region is CATSDPSQGVYTQYF. In DNA form, the CDR3 reads TGTGCCACCAGTGATCCGTCACAGGGTGTGTATACGCAGTATTTT.

This chain uses TRBV6-6 with TRBJ1-1; D is unresolved. Trimming stripped 8 bases from V and 0 bases from J, with 16 bases between. The germline V gene has CDR1 MNHNY and CDR2 SVGAGI (reference sequence). This CDR3 is 15 amino acids long. For the CDR3, the DNA is TGTGCCAGCGGTCTCGGGGTAGGAGTGAACACTGAAGCTTTCTTT. As protein: CASGLGVGVNTEAFF.

The CDR3 DNA is TGTGCCAGCAGCTTGGTCCAGTCCTGGGGCAACACTGAAGCTTTCTTT. Protein product: CASSLVQSWGNTEAFF. This chain connects TRBV5-6 to TRBJ1-1; tentatively, D is TRBD1 (5 bases). The length of the CDR3 is 16 residues. The V gene lost 0 bases and the J gene lost 2 bases, with 14 bases spanning the gap. Per germline, CDR1 SGHDT and CDR2 YYEEEE.

Concerning this clone itself: Different DNA sequences within this sample yield the same CDR3. The chain joins TRBV18 to TRBJ2-3, with TRBD1 matching over 10 bases. Germline V gene sequence: CDR1 KGHSH, CDR2 LQKENI. The CDR3 sequence is 14 residues long. The ends lost 3 bases at V and 3 bases at J; junction bases unmatched: 0. CDR3 sequence reads: CASSPGQGTDTQYF. CDR3 DNA: TGTGCCAGCTCACCGGGACAGGGGACAGATACGCAGTATTTT.

Here the CDR3 reads CASSRGDTGDTYEQYF. The CDR3 DNA reads TGCGCCAGCAGCAGAGGCGACACAGGGGATACCTACGAGCAGTACTTC. The chain has TRBV5-1 and TRBJ2-7; 7 bases agree with TRBD1. CDR3 length equals 16 residues. The junction had 12 bases not matched to a gene; V was cut back by 4 bases and J by 2 bases. Per germline, CDR1 SGHRS and CDR2 YFSETQ.

The chain employs TRBV12-3 or TRBV12-4 and TRBJ1-2; no firm D call. Trimming left V 5 bases short and J 7 bases short, with 11 bases between. This CDR3 is 12 amino acids long. The CDR3 nucleotides are TGTGCCAGCAGTCCACGAGGAGCTGGCTACACCTTC. It codes for CASSPRGAGYTF.

V usage is TRBV2 and J usage is TRBJ2-1, with a weak D call TRBD1 (6 bases). The CDR3 spans 14 residues. V was trimmed by 7 bases and J by 1 base, leaving 11 bases between them. The germline V gene encodes CDR1 SNHLY and CDR2 FYNNEI. The CDR3 protein is CASMFQGSYNEQFF. The CDR3 DNA reads as TGTGCCAGCATGTTCCAGGGGTCCTACAATGAGCAGTTCTTC.

This chain links TRBV30 with TRBJ1-5; D uncertain. The CDR3 runs to 12 residues. Germline CDR1 and CDR2: GTSNPN and SVGIG (reference sequence). Trimming removed 0 bases at V and 4 bases at J, with 4 bases between. CDR3 coding DNA: TGTGCCTGGAGTGTCTATAATCAGCCCCAGCATTTT. This translates into CAWSVYNQPQHF.

V is TRBV19 and J is TRBJ2-5, with 9 bases identical to TRBD2. Germline CDR1 reads LNHDA; CDR2 reads SQIVND (reference sequence). V lost 3 bases, J lost 2 bases, and 7 bases stayed unmatched. The CDR3 runs to 16 residues. CDR3 amino acids: CASSMGVAGAQETQYF. The CDR3 DNA reads as TGTGCCAGTAGTATGGGGGTAGCGGGGGCTCAAGAGACCCAGTACTTC.

This chain links TRBV6-5 with TRBJ2-7; the D gene is possibly TRBD2 (6 bases). V lost 2 bases and J 0 bases, leaving 8 bases between the germline ends. CDR3 length: 14 amino acids. Per germline, CDR1 MNHEY and CDR2 SVGAGI. CDR3 sequence (DNA): TGTGCCAGCAGTTACGGAGGGGACTCCTACGAGCAGTACTTC. It codes for CASSYGGDSYEQYF.

This chain links TRBV5-1 with TRBJ1-2; TRBD1 might be the D (6 bases). The CDR3 sequence is 12 residues long. The V gene lost 3 bases and the J gene lost 6 bases, with 9 bases spanning the gap. Looked up from germline, CDR1 is SGHRS and CDR2 is YFSETQ. CDR3 bases: TGCGCCAGCAGCTCATACAGGGATGGCTACACCTTC. Translation gives CASSSYRDGYTF.

This clone is a singleton in its sample. The chain links TRBV29-1 to TRBJ1-5, with D tentatively TRBD1 (5 bases). CDR1 is SQVTM, CDR2 ANQGSEA, per germline. CDR3 length: 13 residues. Trimming took 7 bases from V and 4 from J, leaving 14 bases between them. In DNA, the CDR3 is TGCAGCGCTGTGGGGGGGAGGAATCAGCCCCAGCATTTT. Protein product: CSAVGGRNQPQHF.

This clone was seen once. This chain connects TRBV6-5 to TRBJ1-5, with a weak D call TRBD1 (6 bases). The CDR3 runs to 14 residues. V lost 6 bases, J lost 1 base, and 10 bases lay in between. The germline gives CDR1 MNHEY, CDR2 SVGAGI. Here the CDR3 reads CASSLQGSNQPQHF. The CDR3 DNA reads as TGTGCCAGCAGCCTACAGGGCAGCAATCAGCCCCAGCATTTT.

This clone has a handful of counts. This sequence joins TRBV9 and TRBJ1-5; tentative D call: TRBD1 (6 bases). Germline V gives CDR1 SGDLS, CDR2 YYNGEE. This CDR3 is 15 amino acids long. Trimming stripped 2 bases from V and 8 bases from J, with 17 bases between. CDR3 sequence: CASSVTGTTWEPQHF. The CDR3, as DNA: TGTGCCAGCAGCGTTACCGGGACAACGTGGGAGCCCCAGCATTTT.